Below are 30 T cell receptor beta chains sequenced from a single sample in a study of immune heterogeneity within non-small cell lung tumors. With 32 V and 13 J primers, multiplex PCR amplified the TCR beta CDR3. One entry per CDR3 protein results from TCRdb running MiXCR on the multiplex PCR reads. The profile shows approximately 11,000 distinct CDR3 sequences, around 30% of them singletons. As template, the study used bulk tumor genomic DNA at 550 to 700 ng per sample. Surgical sampling yielded several biopsies per primary tumor (spaced far apart). Patients underwent curative surgery for untreated, newly diagnosed non-small cell lung cancer. Sequencing used lung tumor tissue. The origin of the receptors is a woman between 50 and 59 years old with non-small cell lung cancer.

A few counts support this clonotype. The rearrangement links TRBV7-2 to TRBJ2-5; 9 bases map to TRBD2. Germline CDR1 and CDR2: SGHTA and FQGNSA. V shed 1 base, J shed 5 bases, and the junction held 5 bases outside the gene matches. The CDR3 contains 15 residues. DNA of the CDR3: TGTGCCAGCAGCTTAGATCCTAGCGGGAAGGAGACCCAGTACTTC. This codes for CASSLDPSGKETQYF.

This clonotype was seen many times. This rearrangement joins TRBV20-1 to TRBJ1-2, with 7 nucleotides matching TRBD1. This CDR3 contains 14 residues. Germline CDR1 DFQATT, CDR2 SNEGSKA (reference sequence). V was clipped by 0 bases and J by 7 bases; unmatched bases: 8. CDR3 sequence reads: CSAREANRGGGYTF. CDR3 sequence (DNA): TGCAGTGCTAGAGAGGCTAACAGGGGAGGTGGCTACACCTTC.

With regard to this clonotype: This sequence may be a read error, since a much larger clone differs from it by one base. The J gene is TRBJ2-1, the V gene TRBV11-2, with D perhaps matching TRBD1 (6 bases). V gave up 5 bases and J gave up 1 base, with 21 bases separating them. Germline V lookup: CDR1 SGHAT, CDR2 FQNNGV. This CDR3 spans 18 amino acids. Written as DNA, the CDR3 is TGTGCCAGCAGCCCGCCGGTACAGGGATTCGGGTCCTACAATGAGCAGTTCTTC. As protein: CASSPPVQGFGSYNEQFF.

In its sample, this clonotype is medium-sized. The chain carries TRBV15 and TRBJ2-3, with TRBD2 identical over 12 bases. Trimming cost V 1 base and J 5 bases; bases outside gene matches: 1. CDR1 LNHNV and CDR2 YYDKDF come from the germline V gene (reference sequence). This CDR3 is built from 15 residues. The CDR3 protein is CATSRGGLAGDTQYF. The CDR3 bases are TGTGCCACCAGCAGAGGGGGACTAGCGGGAGATACGCAGTATTTT.

This clonotype was observed many times. The chain joins TRBV6-5 to TRBJ2-3, with a weak D call TRBD1 (6 bases). The CDR3 runs to 15 residues. The V end lost 2 bases, the J end lost 0 bases, and 9 bases lay between the germline ends. Germline V gene sequence: CDR1 MNHEY, CDR2 SVGAGI. The CDR3 bases are TGTGCCAGCAGTTACGCCACAGGGAGCACAGATACGCAGTATTTT. It codes for CASSYATGSTDTQYF.

The V gene is TRBV5-1, the J gene TRBJ2-1; no clear D. The CDR3 spans 14 residues. Germline V CDR1 and CDR2: SGHRS, YFSETQ. The V gene lost 0 bases and the J gene lost 8 bases, with 12 bases spanning the gap. The DNA of the CDR3 is TGCGCCAGCAGCTTGGCGGACCCTATGGATGAGCAGTTCTTC. Its protein product is CASSLADPMDEQFF.

Remarks on this clonotype: A much larger clone is a single base away; this may be a read error. The gene calls are TRBV7-9 and TRBJ2-6; no clear D gene. Germline V gives CDR1 SEHNR, CDR2 FQNEAQ (reference sequence). The CDR3 contains 15 residues. CDR3: CASSLAQSGSNVLTF. The CDR3 DNA reads TGTGCCAGCAGCTTAGCTCAATCTGGGTCCAACGTCCTGACTTTC.

This clonotype is categorized as medium-sized. The chain uses TRBV5-1 and TRBJ1-2, with 8 positions matching TRBD1. Trimming cost V 2 bases and J 6 bases; bases outside gene matches: 6. In germline, CDR1 is SGHRS, CDR2 YFSETQ. The CDR3 runs to 14 residues. Here the CDR3 reads CASSFQGAADGYTF. CDR3 nucleotide sequence: TGCGCCAGCAGCTTTCAGGGGGCAGCAGATGGCTACACCTTC.

The sample holds many counts of this clonotype. As DNA, the CDR3 is TGTGCCAGCTCAGCGGAGGGGGGGTACGAGCAGTACTTC. Protein: CASSAEGGYEQYF. The V gene is TRBV18, the J gene TRBJ2-7; weak D call: TRBD2 (7 bases). The CDR3 totals 13 residues. V was shortened by 5 bases and J by 4 bases, with 12 bases between the two germline ends. CDR1 and CDR2 (germline): KGHSH, LQKENI. The variable domain in full, with the rest retrieved from reference TRBV18 and TRBJ2-7, is NAGVMQNPRHLVRRRGQEARLRCSPMKGHSHVYWYRQLPEEGLKFMVYLQKENIIDESGMPKERFSAEFPKEGPSILRIQQVVRGDSAAYFCASSAEGGYEQYFGPGTRLTVT.

The chain carries TRBV14 and TRBJ2-3; TRBD2 aligns across 10 bases. The CDR3 has 17 residues. Germline values: CDR1 SGHDN, CDR2 FVKESK. V shed 0 bases and J 6 bases; nucleotides not matched to a gene: 9. The CDR3 DNA reads TGTGCCAGCAGCCAAGAAAAGACTAGCGGGTTTCTGGATACGCAGTATTTT. Protein product: CASSQEKTSGFLDTQYF.

This clonotype occurred a few times. This sequence joins TRBV28 and TRBJ2-3; 13 bases are a match to TRBD2. The CDR3 has 16 amino acids. Germline V gene lookup returns CDR1 MDHEN and CDR2 SYDVKM. The ends lost 5 bases at V and 2 bases at J; junction bases unmatched: 4. CDR3 in amino acids: CASSRGLAGITDTQYF. In DNA, the CDR3 is TGTGCCAGCAGTCGGGGACTAGCGGGAATCACAGATACGCAGTATTTT.

As regards this clonotype: A much bigger clone sits one base away, suggesting this may be a read error. The chain carries TRBV6-2 or TRBV6-3 and TRBJ2-7; 8 nucleotides line up with TRBD1. Germline CDR1 MNHEY, CDR2 SVGEGT. The V and J ends lost 7 bases and 4 bases, in that order; junction bases with no gene match: 12. This CDR3 comprises 15 residues. CDR3 DNA sequence: TGTGCCAGCATATACTCCAGGACAGGGTCTTACGAGCAGTACTTC. Translation: CASIYSRTGSYEQYF.

This clonotype was counted only a few times. The V and J genes are TRBV10-3 and TRBJ1-1; 10 bases map to TRBD1. Trimming cost V 4 bases and J 5 bases; bases outside gene matches: 4. The CDR3 is 14 amino acids. Per the germline V gene, CDR1 is ENHRY and CDR2 is SYGVKD. The CDR3 loop is CAISADRGRTEAFF. As DNA, the CDR3 is TGTGCCATCAGTGCCGACAGGGGGCGGACTGAAGCTTTCTTT.

A remark on this clonotype: A read error is possible here, since a much larger clone lies one base away. V gene TRBV20-1 combines with J gene TRBJ1-1, with a tentative D call TRBD1 (6 bases). Germline CDR1 is DFQATT and CDR2 is SNEGSKA (reference sequence). V lost 2 bases and J 11 bases, leaving 21 bases between the germline ends. The CDR3 consists of 14 residues. Written as DNA, the CDR3 is TGCAGTGCTAGATCCCTACAGGGATTTTTCGGGGCTTTCTTT. Its protein is CSARSLQGFFGAFF.

This clonotype has a count of ten or more. This chain links TRBV30 with TRBJ1-4; tentative D call: TRBD1 (5 bases). The germline V gene has CDR1 GTSNPN and CDR2 SVGIG (reference sequence). The CDR3 runs 15 residues. The V gene lost 1 base and the J gene lost 3 bases, with 12 bases spanning the gap. The CDR3 region is CAWSAGQGPNEKLFF. The CDR3 nucleotides read TGTGCCTGGAGTGCCGGCCAGGGACCTAATGAAAAACTGTTTTTT.

Judged by abundance, this clonotype is medium-sized. The chain carries TRBV30 and TRBJ2-2; possible D gene TRBD2, 6 bases. The CDR3 has 14 residues. Germline values: CDR1 GTSNPN, CDR2 SVGIG (reference sequence). The V gene lost 2 bases and the J gene lost 2 bases, with 9 bases spanning the gap. The CDR3 DNA reads as TGTGCCTGGAGTTTTAGCGGAAACACCGGGGAGCTGTTTTTT. Translating gives CAWSFSGNTGELFF.

In this sample, this clonotype turned up a few times. The DNA is omitted, as the CDR3 cannot be located on it reliably, and the CDR3 follows TCRdb's listing. The V and J genes are TRBV5-1 and TRBJ1-1; TRBD1, the table's D call, was not compared with the DNA. CDR1 and CDR2 from the germline V gene are SGHRS and YFSETQ. The CDR3 is 14 residues long, ends included. The CDR3 sequence: CASSLWAGGAESFF.

Remarks on this clonotype: Being one base from a much bigger clone, this may be a read error. This chain connects TRBV20-1 to TRBJ1-4; TRBD1 matches at 9 bases. With V trimmed by 6 bases and J by 8 bases, 10 bases remained unmatched. The germline gives CDR1 DFQATT, CDR2 SNEGSKA (reference sequence). This CDR3 contains 14 residues. The CDR3 DNA is TGCAGTGCCCCTTCCTGGACAGGGGAAGAAAAACTGTTTTTT. Translation: CSAPSWTGEEKLFF.

This clonotype was recorded a few times. This chain connects TRBV30 to TRBJ2-7; 7 bases match TRBD1. Germline CDR1 reads GTSNPN; CDR2 reads SVGIG (reference sequence). J was trimmed by 0 bases and V by 2 bases; bases with no gene match: 4. CDR3 length: 14 residues. The CDR3 here is CAWSPTGVSYEQYF. CDR3 DNA: TGTGCCTGGAGTCCTACAGGGGTCTCCTACGAGCAGTACTTC.

This clonotype showed up many times. The chain couples TRBV6-5 to TRBJ1-2; 11 nucleotides align to TRBD1. CDR1 is MNHEY, CDR2 SVGAGI, per germline. This CDR3 has 17 amino acids. The V segment lost 2 bases and the J segment 5 bases; nucleotides outside the gene matches: 10. The CDR3 DNA reads TGTGCCAGCAGTTACATTTGGACAGGGGGCTCCCAATATGGCTACACCTTC. This gives the protein CASSYIWTGGSQYGYTF.

This clonotype showed up many times. The V and J genes are TRBV14 and TRBJ1-1; D remains ambiguous. Germline CDR1 and CDR2: SGHDN and FVKESK. V was trimmed by 4 bases and J by 2 bases, leaving 8 bases between them. The CDR3 is 13 amino acids. CDR3 sequence reads: CASSPELNTEAFF. CDR3 coding DNA: TGTGCCAGCAGCCCAGAACTCAACACTGAAGCTTTCTTT.

This clonotype was observed at least ten times. The rearrangement uses TRBV7-2 and TRBJ1-1; a possible D gene is TRBD1 (6 bases). The CDR3 runs 18 residues. Looked up from germline, CDR1 is SGHTA and CDR2 is FQGNSA. The V and J ends lost 1 base and 11 bases respectively, with 29 bases between them. CDR3 in DNA: TGTGCCAGCAGCTTAGGAGGGCTTTTTAGGGACACCCTGACTTCGGCTTTCTTT. Translation gives CASSLGGLFRDTLTSAFF.

A remark on this clonotype: Just one base apart from a much larger clone, this may be a read error. The chain couples TRBV6-1 to TRBJ1-1; TRBD1 is a possible D gene (5 bases). Germline V gives CDR1 MNHNS, CDR2 SASEGT. The V end was cut by 7 bases, the J end by 5 bases, with 17 bases between. The CDR3 extends over 14 amino acids. CDR3 in amino acids: CASTLFGAATEAFF. The CDR3 DNA reads TGTGCCAGCACTCTCTTCGGGGCGGCGACTGAAGCTTTCTTT.

This chain uses TRBV10-3 with TRBJ2-1; either TRBD1 or TRBD2 may fit D (5 bases each). The V gene's germline CDR1 is ENHRY and CDR2 SYGVKD. CDR3 length equals 13 residues. The germline V and J ends were trimmed by 3 bases and 12 bases, with 15 bases remaining between them. The CDR3 spells CAISDTGAGGQFF. The CDR3 DNA reads TGTGCCATCAGTGACACCGGGGCTGGGGGGCAGTTCTTC.

In regard to this clonotype: The junction departs from the called germline gene at one end, perhaps through a read error. J is TRBJ2-1 and V is TRBV2; D not certain. Germline CDR1 is SNHLY and CDR2 is FYNNEI. This CDR3 has 16 amino acids. The CDR3 nucleotides are TGTGCCAGCATGGGCGGTAAGGTTTTAGCCAAAAACATTAAGTACTTC. Translated, it gives CASMGGKVLAKNIKYF.

In its sample, this clonotype is medium-sized. At one boundary the junction diverges from the germline segment, which might be a read error. This chain connects TRBV12-3 or TRBV12-4 to TRBJ2-1; either TRBD1 or TRBD2 may supply D (6 bases each). The CDR3 loop spans 11 amino acids. CDR3 nucleotide sequence: TGTGCCAGCAGTTTATCACAGGGACTCCGATTC. As protein: CASSLSQGLRF.

In the case of this clonotype: This could be a read error, since a much larger clone is one nucleotide away. The chain joins TRBV19 to TRBJ2-3, with 11 positions matching TRBD2. Germline-derived CDR1 and CDR2 are LNHDA and SQIVND (reference sequence). The CDR3 runs 15 residues. CDR3 nucleotide sequence: TGTGCCAGTAGTGTACTAGCGGGAGCAGGAGATAGGCAGTATTTT. This codes for CASSVLAGAGDRQYF.

To note about this clonotype: As the CDR3 is not closed by the conserved phenylalanine or tryptophan, this likely results from a read error. It is unclear where the CDR3 begins or ends on the DNA, so no DNA is shown, and the CDR3 is as TCRdb lists it. The chain couples TRBV20-1 to TRBJ2-3; TRBD2, the table's D call, lacks a check against the DNA. The germline gives CDR1 DFQATT, CDR2 SNEGSKA (reference sequence). The CDR3 totals 15 residues, both ends included. CDR3: CSARGTAAYEQYFGP.

The rearrangement joins TRBV10-3 to TRBJ1-5, with 10 bases aligning to TRBD1. This CDR3 has 15 amino acids. Germline CDR1 reads ENHRY; CDR2 reads SYGVKD. For the CDR3, the DNA is TGTACCTCAAAAGGGGGGACAGGGGCAGGTCAGCCCCAGCATTTT. Its translation: CTSKGGTGAGQPQHF.

The chain recombines TRBV28 with TRBJ1-2; D ambiguous. V lost 2 bases and J 3 bases, leaving 10 bases between the germline ends. The CDR3 covers 14 residues. Per the germline V gene, CDR1 is MDHEN and CDR2 is SYDVKM. The CDR3 loop is CASSLGRWDYGYTF. The CDR3 DNA is TGTGCCAGCAGTTTAGGCCGTTGGGACTATGGCTACACCTTC.